These T cell receptor beta chains were read from a single sample in a study of CD8 T cells in ankylosing spondylitis. TCRdb analysed the 5' RACE reads with MiXCR anew, one entry per CDR3 protein. The sample has about 39,000 distinct CDR3 sequences; around a tenth are singletons. Sequencing was carried out using blood, either unsorted or a sorted T cell fraction (not recorded which). The receptors were gathered from a male donor with ankylosing spondylitis or in good health (not recorded which). The CDR3 runs from the conserved cysteine through the conserved F or W. Each record gives: D gene, J gene, clone size, V gene, CDR3 DNA, CDR3 protein. A D gene is named only where the DNA matches it firmly. A clone size is listed for some rows: how often the clone was seen (once, few, many), or a class if it is expanded.

>.|TRBJ2-2|many|TRBV11-3
TGTGCCAGCAGCTTAATTACGAACACCGGGGAGCTGTTTTTT
CASSLITNTGELFF
>.|TRBJ2-7|many|TRBV5-1
TGCGCCAGCACCGGGACCAGCTCCTACGAGCAGTACTTC
CASTGTSSYEQYF
>TRBD2|TRBJ2-1|.|TRBV7-3
TGTGCCAGCAGCTTAGGACTAGCCGCCTACAATGAGCAGTTCTTC
CASSLGLAAYNEQFF
>.|TRBJ2-7|many|TRBV12-3/TRBV12-4
TGTGCCAGCAGTTTAGGCGAGGGCAACTTAGAGCAGTACTTC
CASSLGEGNLEQYF
>.|TRBJ1-1|once|TRBV2
TGTGCCAGCATGGGGCTCTGGTCTGAAGCTTTCTTT
CASMGLWSEAFF
>.|TRBJ2-7|many|TRBV5-6
TGTGCCAGCAGCTCCACCGGGACCTACGAGCAGTACTTC
CASSSTGTYEQYF
>.|TRBJ2-7|many|TRBV6-6
TGTGCCAGCACCTCGGAATCCGGGACTGAGTACTTC
CASTSESGTEYF
>.|TRBJ2-2|few|TRBV12-3/TRBV12-4
TGTGCCTTCAGCCCACCCACCATCGGAGGGGTGGGGGCCGGGGAGCTGTTTTTT
CAFSPPTIGGVGAGELFF
>.|TRBJ1-3|many|TRBV12-3/TRBV12-4
TGTGCCAGCACCTCAAGATGGTACTCTGGAAACACCATATATTTT
CASTSRWYSGNTIYF
>.|TRBJ2-2|many|TRBV7-2
TGTGCCAGCAGCCTAGATGCCGGGGAGCTGTTTTTT
CASSLDAGELFF
>.|TRBJ2-7|many|TRBV5-1
TGCGCCAGCAGCTTGGGTGACAAGGGGCCGATTTTC
CASSLGDKGPIF
>.|TRBJ2-5|many|TRBV4-2
TGTGCCAGCAGCCAGTTGACGGCGGGTCAAGAGACCCAGTACTTC
CASSQLTAGQETQYF
>TRBD2|TRBJ2-1|many|TRBV20-1
TGCAGTGCTCCGCCCCCTAGCGGCCGGAATGAGCAGTTCTTC
CSAPPPSGRNEQFF
>.|TRBJ1-1|many|TRBV25-1
TGTGCCAGCACCCCGTCGGGGTGGGCTGAAGCTTTCTTT
CASTPSGWAEAFF
>TRBD1|TRBJ2-3|many|TRBV24-1
TGTGCCACCAGTGACCTCGGGGACAGGGGCGAGGATACGCAGTATTTT
CATSDLGDRGEDTQYF
>TRBD2|TRBJ2-5|many|TRBV20-1
TGCAGTGCCAACCGGAGGGAGGGGCAAGAGACCCAGTACTTC
CSANRREGQETQYF
>.|TRBJ1-4|many|TRBV3-1
TGTGCCAGCAGCCAAGAGAAATTGCAAAAACTGTTTTTT
CASSQEKLQKLFF
>.|TRBJ2-7|many|TRBV5-1
TGCGCCAGCAGCTTGGATTCAGCCTACGAGCAGTACTTC
CASSLDSAYEQYF
>TRBD1|TRBJ1-5|many|TRBV6-1
TGTGCCAGCAGCCCCGGACAGGGTCTTCAGCCCCAGCATTTT
CASSPGQGLQPQHF
>TRBD2|TRBJ2-1|many|TRBV20-1
TGCAGTGCTTTTCGTATAGCGGGAGACAATGAGCAGTTCTTC
CSAFRIAGDNEQFF
>.|TRBJ1-2|many|TRBV5-1
TGCGCCAGCAGCTCCACCCCGACAGGATATGGCTACACCTTC
CASSSTPTGYGYTF
>TRBD2|TRBJ2-7|.|TRBV18
TGTGCCAGCTCCCTCCGACTAGCGGGAGCCTACGAGCAGTACTTC
CASSLRLAGAYEQYF
>TRBD1|TRBJ1-4|many|TRBV20-1
TGCAGTGCTAGGACCGGGACAGGGACTGAAAAACTGTTTTTT
CSARTGTGTEKLFF
>.|TRBJ2-5|.|TRBV5-6
TGTGCCAGCAGCATACCCCGTTCAAAGACCCAGTACTTC
CASSIPRSKTQYF
>.|TRBJ2-4|many|TRBV14
TGTGCCAGCAGCCAAGTTTTTCAGTCAAACATTCAGTACTTC
CASSQVFQSNIQYF
>.|TRBJ2-6|.|TRBV3-1
TGTGCCTGCTGCCAGCCGGGACGGAAAAGCTCTGGGGCCAACGTCCTGACTTTC
CACCQPGRKSSGANVLTF
>TRBD2|TRBJ2-3|.|TRBV12-3/TRBV12-4
TGTGCCAGCACTAGCGGGAGCGCAGGGACGCAGTATTTT
CASTSGSAGTQYF
>.|TRBJ1-1|many|TRBV20-1
TGCAGTGCTAGAGGGGATCCCGGGACTGAAGCTTTCTTT
CSARGDPGTEAFF
>TRBD2|TRBJ2-3|many|TRBV5-5
TGTGCCAGCAGCCGGGGACTAGCGGGTGCCACAGATACGCAGTATTTT
CASSRGLAGATDTQYF
>.|TRBJ2-7|.|TRBV6-2/TRBV6-3
TGTGCCAGCAGGACTAACCAGAATAGCGGCTCTTCCTACGAGCAGTACTTC
CASRTNQNSGSSYEQYF
>TRBD1|TRBJ2-2|many|TRBV2
TGTGCCACCACAGGGGAATCGACCGGGGAGCTGTTTTTT
CATTGESTGELFF
>TRBD1|TRBJ2-1|many|TRBV7-2
TGTGCCAGCAGCTTAAGAGGGACAGGGGGCTTGAATGAGCAGTTCTTC
CASSLRGTGGLNEQFF
>.|TRBJ2-5|many|TRBV28
TGTGCCAGCAGGGACTCGGTGGCCCAGTACTTC
CASRDSVAQYF
>TRBD1|TRBJ2-7|many|TRBV5-1
TGCGCCCAGCAGACTTCTGGGACAGGGGGCTCCTACGAGCAGTACTTC
CAQQTSGTGGSYEQYF
>TRBD1|TRBJ2-5|many|TRBV6-2/TRBV6-3
TGTGCCAGCCGAACTCCGACACAGGGGGCCGGAGAGACCCAGTACTTC
CASRTPTQGAGETQYF
>TRBD2|TRBJ2-5|many|TRBV27
TGTGCCAGCAGTTTACGACTAGCGGGAGTAGAGACCCAGTACTTC
CASSLRLAGVETQYF
>TRBD2|TRBJ2-2|.|TRBV10-3
TGTGCCATCAGTGAGTCCGTAGCGGGAGGGCCCGGCACCGGGGAGCTGTTTTTT
CAISESVAGGPGTGELFF
>TRBD2|TRBJ2-7|many|TRBV24-1
TGTGCCACCAGTGACTCCTCGGGGAGCGGGAGGTCCTACGAGCAGTACTTC
CATSDSSGSGRSYEQYF
>.|TRBJ1-1|once|TRBV5-1
TGCACCAGCAGCTTGGATGGGGCGCGAGAAGCTTTCTTT
CTSSLDGAREAFF
>TRBD1|TRBJ2-5|many|TRBV5-1
TGCGCCAGCCGCCCGAACAGGGGGCCGGGAGAGACCCAGTACTTC
CASRPNRGPGETQYF
>TRBD1|TRBJ1-5|many|TRBV28
TGTGCCAGCAGTTTCGGGACAGTGAATCAGCCCCAGCATTTT
CASSFGTVNQPQHF